This TCR beta chain was captured in a study of Tregs in tolerant kidney transplant recipients. As regards this clone: Its antigen is as yet unknown. Coverage ceases 3 residues before the CDR3 finishes, and the germline J gene fills in the end.

The nonmyeloablative bone marrow transplants came from related graft donors, with transient mixed chimerism. Unstimulated regulatory T cells (CD4+CD25+CD127-), CD4+CD25- non-regulatory cells, CD4 and CD8 cells were FACS-sorted from thawed PBMCs. The CDR3 runs to 16 residues. Germline-derived CDR1 and CDR2 are SGHVS and FQNEAQ. J lost 0 bases, V lost 4 bases, and 9 bases had no gene match. Regarding the study as a whole: No direct test of biological reproducibility was done here.

Sequenced by immunoSEQ multiplex PCR; TCRdb stores in-frame clones only, minus some. The repertoire table contains around 32,000 clones. The sequencing used CD4+ T cells from blood (PBMCs), collected 24 months after the transplant. The clonotype was recovered from a human patient who received a combined kidney and bone marrow transplant. A share of the T cells may be of graft donor origin. The rearrangement links TRBV7-8 to TRBJ2-7; 7 bases map to TRBD2. CDR3 DNA (partial): TGTGCCAGCAGCTGGAGCTCCGGGACTACCTCCTACGAG. This gives the protein CASSWSSGTTSYE. The whole CDR3 sequence reads CASSWSSGTTSYEQYF.